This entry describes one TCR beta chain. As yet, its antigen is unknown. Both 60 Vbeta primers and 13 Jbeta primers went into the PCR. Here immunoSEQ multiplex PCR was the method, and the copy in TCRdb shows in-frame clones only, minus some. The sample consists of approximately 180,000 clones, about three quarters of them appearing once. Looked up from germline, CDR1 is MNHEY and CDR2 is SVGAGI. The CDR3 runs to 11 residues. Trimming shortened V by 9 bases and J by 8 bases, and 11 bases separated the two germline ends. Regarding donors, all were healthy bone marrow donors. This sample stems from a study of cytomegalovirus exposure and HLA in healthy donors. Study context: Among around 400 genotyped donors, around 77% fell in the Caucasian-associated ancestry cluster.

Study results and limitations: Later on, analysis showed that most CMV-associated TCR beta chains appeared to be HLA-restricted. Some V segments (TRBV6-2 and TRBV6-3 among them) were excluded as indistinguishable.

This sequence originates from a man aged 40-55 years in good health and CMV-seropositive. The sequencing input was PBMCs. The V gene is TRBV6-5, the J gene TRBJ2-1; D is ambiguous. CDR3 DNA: TGTGCCAGTTCTAATACCCATGAGCAGTTCTTC. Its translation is CASSNTHEQFF.